This T cell receptor (beta chain) originates from a study of glioma-infiltrating T cells after dendritic cell vaccination. Whole-study findings and limits: Patients with more pretreatment TILs had longer time to progression and survival.

CDR3 size: 12 residues. V lost 4 bases to trimming and J lost 6 bases, with 7 bases between them. The germline CDR1 and CDR2 sequences are MNHNS and SASEGT. Profiled with immunoSEQ multiplex PCR; TCRdb holds only in-frame clones, not every one. The repertoire consists of 85,000 to 95,000 clones, with more than 75% occurring once and the leading ten covering around 16%. Concerning this clone: Its antigen is undetermined.

Selection required adequate fresh-frozen tumor tissue plus more than two years' survival data. The chain combines TRBV6-1 with TRBJ1-5; D unresolved. The sample consisted of blood, taken before dendritic cell vaccination. The source of this sequence is a human donor with glioblastoma. CDR3 nucleotide sequence: TGTGCCAGCAGTGCGGACTTTCAGCCCCAGCATTTT. Amino acids: CASSADFQPQHF.